This TCR beta chain was documented in a study of blood T cells in healthy people across ages. Trimming stripped 0 bases from V and 13 bases from J, with 11 bases between. The CDR3 is made up of 12 amino acids. The germline V gene encodes CDR1 SGHDT and CDR2 YYEEEE. A second PCR, run for about 7 to 11 cycles, used a sample-barcoded 5' primer plus a J-beta primer mix. From the 5' RACE reads, TCRdb called clonotypes with MiXCR, one entry per CDR3 protein. Of 920,000 or so distinct CDR3 sequences detected, more than 40% appear once; the ten largest clones hold under 20%. V gene TRBV5-6 combines with J gene TRBJ2-1; D gene ambiguous. Sequenced: blood. This TCR derives from an older woman in good health. In DNA, the CDR3 is TGTGCCAGCAGCTTGGTGTCAGCAGGACAGTTCTTC. This sequence encodes CASSLVSAGQFF.